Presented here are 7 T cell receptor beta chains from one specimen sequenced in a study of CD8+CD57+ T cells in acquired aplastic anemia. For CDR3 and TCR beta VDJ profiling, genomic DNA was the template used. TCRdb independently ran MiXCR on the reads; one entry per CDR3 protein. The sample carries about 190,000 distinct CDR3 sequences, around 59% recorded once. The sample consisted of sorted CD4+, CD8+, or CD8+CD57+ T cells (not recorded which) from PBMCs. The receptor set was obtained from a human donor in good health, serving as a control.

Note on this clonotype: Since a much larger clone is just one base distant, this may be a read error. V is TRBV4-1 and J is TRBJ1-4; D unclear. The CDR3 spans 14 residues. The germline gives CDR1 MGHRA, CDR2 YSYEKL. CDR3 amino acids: CASSQRLDNENLFF. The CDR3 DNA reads TGCGCCAGCAGCCAAAGACTCGATAATGAAAACCTGTTTTTT.

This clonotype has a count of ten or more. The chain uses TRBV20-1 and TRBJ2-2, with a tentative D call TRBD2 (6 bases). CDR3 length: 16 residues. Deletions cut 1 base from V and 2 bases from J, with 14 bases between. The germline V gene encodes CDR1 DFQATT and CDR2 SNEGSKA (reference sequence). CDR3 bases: TGCAGTGCTAGAGGCGGGGTCGGACTAAACACCGGGGAGCTGTTTTTT. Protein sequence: CSARGGVGLNTGELFF.

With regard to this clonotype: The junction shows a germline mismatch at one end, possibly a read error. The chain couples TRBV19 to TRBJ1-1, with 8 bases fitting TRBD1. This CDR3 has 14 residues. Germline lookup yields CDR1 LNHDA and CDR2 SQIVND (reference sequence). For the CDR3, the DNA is TGCAGCGTCCCTAGACAGGGGCTAAACACTGAAGCTTTCTTT. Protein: CSVPRQGLNTEAFF.

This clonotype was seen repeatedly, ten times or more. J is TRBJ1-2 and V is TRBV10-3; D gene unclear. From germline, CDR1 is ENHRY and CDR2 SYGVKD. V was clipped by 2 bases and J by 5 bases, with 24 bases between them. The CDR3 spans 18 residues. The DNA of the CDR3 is TGTGCCATCAGTGAGCCCCCGGAGCAGGCCACCCTCTATTATGGCTACACCTTC. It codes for CAISEPPEQATLYYGYTF.

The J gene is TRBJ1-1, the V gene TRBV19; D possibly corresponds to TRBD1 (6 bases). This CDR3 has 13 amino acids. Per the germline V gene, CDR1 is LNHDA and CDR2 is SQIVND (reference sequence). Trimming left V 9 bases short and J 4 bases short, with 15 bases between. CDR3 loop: CASQTGTVTEAFF. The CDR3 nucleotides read TGTGCCAGCCAGACAGGTACGGTCACTGAAGCTTTCTTT.

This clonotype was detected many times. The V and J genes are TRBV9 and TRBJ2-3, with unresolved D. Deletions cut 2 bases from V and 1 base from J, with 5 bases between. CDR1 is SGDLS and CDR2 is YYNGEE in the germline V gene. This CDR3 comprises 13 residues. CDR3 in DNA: TGTGCCAGCAGCGTCGCCCGCACAGATACGCAGTATTTT. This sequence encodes CASSVARTDTQYF.

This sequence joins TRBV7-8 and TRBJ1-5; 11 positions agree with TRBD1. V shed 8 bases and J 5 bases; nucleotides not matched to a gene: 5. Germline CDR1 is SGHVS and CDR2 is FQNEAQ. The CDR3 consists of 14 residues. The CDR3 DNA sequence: TGTGCCAGCGGGGAGGGACAGGGGGATCAGCCCCAGCATTTT. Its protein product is CASGEGQGDQPQHF.